This record covers a single T cell receptor beta chain. What it binds is not known. This entry belongs to a study of post-analysis software for immune sequencing data. Study context: Disease courses included relapsing-remitting, secondary progressive and progressive-relapsing multiple sclerosis. Notes on the study in general: With TRBV5-6, TRBV5-1 and TRBV20-1 included, about five TRBV segments were more frequent in patients than in controls. Versus controls, multiple sclerosis patients showed significantly lower diversity (normalized Chao1). By F measure, samples from a shared preparation batch strongly co-clustered.

The CDR3 is 14 amino acids. V lost 2 bases and J 5 bases, leaving 12 bases between the germline ends. Germline loops: CDR1 MDHEN, CDR2 SYDVKM. Incorporated into the TCR beta cDNA libraries were unique molecular identifiers, which served to reduce PCR and sequencing biases. TCRdb reanalysed the PCR reads using MiXCR and keeps one entry per CDR3 protein. This sample has about 500,000 distinct CDR3 sequences, with under 55% found just once. Input material: blood. The chain couples TRBV28 to TRBJ2-5, with D hard to call. This clonotype was obtained from a girl aged 10 to 17 with multiple sclerosis. In DNA form, the CDR3 reads TGTGCCAGCAGTTTAGAACAATTGGGGGAGACCCAGTACTTC. It encodes CASSLEQLGETQYF. Full variable domain (remainder filled in from reference TRBV28 and TRBJ2-5): DVKVTQSSRYLVKRTGEKVFLECVQDMDHENMFWYRQDPGLGLRLIYFSYDVKMKEKGDIPEGYSVSREKKERFSLILESASTNQTSMYLCASSLEQLGETQYFGPGTRLLVL.